The clone carrying this T cell receptor beta chain was counted only a few times. Its cognate antigen is unknown. The sample's time point: pre-sensitization, week 0. Sample treatment: therapeutic diphenylcyclopropenone sensitization with weekly scalp DPC. The source of the sample is a study of human T cells and chemical hapten exposure. Study summary: Skin of the upper inner arm, approximately 2 cm by approximately 2 cm, received 2% DPC for sensitization.

This CDR3 comprises 16 residues. V was pared by 6 bases and J by 0 bases, with 11 bases between. Germline V lookup: CDR1 KGHDR, CDR2 SFDVKD. Study-wide results and caveats: Healthy individuals' immune responses may differ from those of donors, who had alopecia. Significantly more large CDR3 similarity clusters arose among expanded TCRs than among controls.

The library tagged individual cDNA molecules with unique molecular identifiers. TCRdb fed the RACE reads into MiXCR, producing one record per CDR3 protein. The sample includes 250,000 or so distinct CDR3 sequences, about 7.7% seen only once; the top ten take more than 1%. The receptor was derived from a man between 18 and 35 years old with alopecia areata. Some clones in this sample may be carry-over from other donors' samples. The specimen comprised whole blood, sampled in connection with sensitization to the hapten diphenylcyclopropenone (DPC). The gene calls are TRBV24-1 and TRBJ2-6; perhaps TRBD2 as D (5 bases). DNA of the CDR3: TGTGCCACCAGTAGGACTGAAGTCTCTGGGGCCAACGTCCTGACTTTC. It translates to CATSRTEVSGANVLTF.